This TCR beta chain was identified in a study of blood T cell repertoires in COVID-19. Study at large: PBMCs, B-cell-depleted T cells, or T cells provided the cDNA or gDNA that made up the material.

Trimming pared 5 bases from V and 8 bases from J, leaving 12 bases between. The germline CDR1 and CDR2 sequences are SEHNR and FQNEAQ (reference sequence). The CDR3 length is 13 residues. Under the authors' procedure: Cell counts per sample came from amplifying reference gene primers. TCRdb keeps only in-frame clones here, not all; method: immunoSEQ multiplex PCR. That table furnishes V, J and clone size, whereas the DNA furnished D and trimming. This sample has about 120,000 clones, with roughly four fifths found just once. Sequencing was carried out using peripheral blood. The TCR comes from a human donor in a cohort sampled during active COVID-19. V and J are TRBV7-9 and TRBJ1-4; D is unclear. The CDR3 DNA is TGTGCCAGCAGCCCCAACTCGGGGGAAAAACTGTTTTTT. Protein product: CASSPNSGEKLFF. The whole variable domain, filled in from reference TRBV7-9 and TRBJ1-4, reads DTGVSQNPRHKITKRGQNVTFRCDPISEHNRLYWYRQTLGQGPEFLTYFQNEAQLEKSRLLSDRFSAERPKGSFSTLEIQRTEQGDSAMYLCASSPNSGEKLFFGSGTQLSVL.